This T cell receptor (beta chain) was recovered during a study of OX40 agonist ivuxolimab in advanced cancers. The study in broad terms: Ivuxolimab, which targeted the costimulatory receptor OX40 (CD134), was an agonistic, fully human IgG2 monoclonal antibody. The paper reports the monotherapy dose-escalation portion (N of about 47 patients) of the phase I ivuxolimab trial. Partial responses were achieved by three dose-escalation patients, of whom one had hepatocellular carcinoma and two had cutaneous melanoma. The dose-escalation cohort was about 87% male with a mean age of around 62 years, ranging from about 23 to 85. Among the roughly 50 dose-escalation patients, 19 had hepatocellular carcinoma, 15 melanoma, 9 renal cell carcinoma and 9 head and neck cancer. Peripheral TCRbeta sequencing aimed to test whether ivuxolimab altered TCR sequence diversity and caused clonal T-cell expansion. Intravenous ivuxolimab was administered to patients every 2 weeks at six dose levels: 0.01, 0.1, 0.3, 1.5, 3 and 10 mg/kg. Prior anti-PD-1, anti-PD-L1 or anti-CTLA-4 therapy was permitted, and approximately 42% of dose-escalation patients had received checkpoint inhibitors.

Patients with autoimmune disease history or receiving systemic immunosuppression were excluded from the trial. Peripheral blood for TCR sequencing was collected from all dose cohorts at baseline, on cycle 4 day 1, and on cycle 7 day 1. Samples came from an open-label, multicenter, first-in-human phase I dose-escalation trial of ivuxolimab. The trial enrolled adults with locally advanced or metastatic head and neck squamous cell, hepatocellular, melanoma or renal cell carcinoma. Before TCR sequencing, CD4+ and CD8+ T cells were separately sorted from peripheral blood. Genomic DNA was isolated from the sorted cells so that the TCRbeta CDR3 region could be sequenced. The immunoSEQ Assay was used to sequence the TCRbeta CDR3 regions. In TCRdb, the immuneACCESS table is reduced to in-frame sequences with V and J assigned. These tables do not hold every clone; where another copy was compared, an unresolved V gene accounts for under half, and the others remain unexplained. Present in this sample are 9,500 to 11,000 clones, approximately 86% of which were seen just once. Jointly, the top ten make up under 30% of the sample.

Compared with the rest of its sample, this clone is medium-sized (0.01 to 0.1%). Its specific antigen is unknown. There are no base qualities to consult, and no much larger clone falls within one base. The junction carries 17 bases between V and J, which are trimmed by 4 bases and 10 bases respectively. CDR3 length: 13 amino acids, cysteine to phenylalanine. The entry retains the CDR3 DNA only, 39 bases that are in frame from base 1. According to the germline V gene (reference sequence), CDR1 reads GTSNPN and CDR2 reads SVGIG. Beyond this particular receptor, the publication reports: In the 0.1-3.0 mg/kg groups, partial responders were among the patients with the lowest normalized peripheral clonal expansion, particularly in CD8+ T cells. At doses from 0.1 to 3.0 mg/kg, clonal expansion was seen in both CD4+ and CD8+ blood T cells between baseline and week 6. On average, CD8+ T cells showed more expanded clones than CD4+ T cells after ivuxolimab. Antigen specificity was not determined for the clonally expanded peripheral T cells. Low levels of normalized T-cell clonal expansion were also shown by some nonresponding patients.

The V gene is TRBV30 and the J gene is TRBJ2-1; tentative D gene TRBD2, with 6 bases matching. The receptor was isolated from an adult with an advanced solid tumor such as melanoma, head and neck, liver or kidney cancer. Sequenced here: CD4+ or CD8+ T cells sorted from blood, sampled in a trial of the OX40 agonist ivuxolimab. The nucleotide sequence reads TGTGCCTGGACCCTGACTAGTCCCAGAGAGCAGTTCTTC. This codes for CAWTLTSPREQFF.